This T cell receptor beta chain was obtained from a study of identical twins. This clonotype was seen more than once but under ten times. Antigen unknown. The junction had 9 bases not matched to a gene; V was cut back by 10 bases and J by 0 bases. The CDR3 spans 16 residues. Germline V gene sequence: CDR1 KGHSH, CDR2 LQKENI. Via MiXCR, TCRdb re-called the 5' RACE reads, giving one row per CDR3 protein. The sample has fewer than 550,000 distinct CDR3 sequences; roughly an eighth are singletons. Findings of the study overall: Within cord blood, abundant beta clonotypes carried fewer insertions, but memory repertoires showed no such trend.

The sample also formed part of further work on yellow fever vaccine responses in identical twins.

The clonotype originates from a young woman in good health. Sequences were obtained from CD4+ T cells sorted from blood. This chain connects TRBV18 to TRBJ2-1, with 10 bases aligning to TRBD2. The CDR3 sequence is CATGRTSGLSYNEQFF. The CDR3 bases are TGTGCCACCGGACGGACTAGCGGACTCTCCTACAATGAGCAGTTCTTC. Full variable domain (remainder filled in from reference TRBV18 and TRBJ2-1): NAGVMQNPRHLVRRRGQEARLRCSPMKGHSHVYWYRQLPEEGLKFMVYLQKENIIDESGMPKERFSAEFPKEGPSILRIQQVVRGDSAAYFCATGRTSGLSYNEQFFGPGTRLTVL.